The 27 T cell receptor beta chains below all came from one sample that was sequenced in a study of T cell repertoires in cytomegalovirus infection. Antigens of these TCRs are unknown. Each CDR3 protein gets one entry after TCRdb re-called the reads with MiXCR. Of fewer than 200,000 distinct CDR3 sequences in the sample, less than 25% are singletons; the top ten hold about 25%. Sequencing was performed on CD8+ T cells from cultured PBMCs, taken from culture after CMV antigen stimulation. These TCRs come from a human donor in good health (CMV status not recorded). Some clones in this sample may be carry-over from other donors' samples.

A few counts support this clonotype. The J gene is TRBJ2-7, the V gene TRBV10-3, with a weak D call TRBD2 (6 bases). The CDR3 length is 15 residues. Germline V lookup: CDR1 ENHRY, CDR2 SYGVKD. The ends were cut back, 6 bases at V and 3 bases at J, with 18 bases in the middle. CDR3 in DNA: TGTGCCATCAGCGAGACCAAACTAGCTCACTACGAGCAGTACTTC. It encodes CAISETKLAHYEQYF.

This chain links TRBV6-1 with TRBJ1-5; no definite D call. Germline-derived CDR1 and CDR2 are MNHNS and SASEGT. Trimming pared 6 bases from V and 1 base from J, leaving 13 bases between. The CDR3 runs 15 residues. CDR3 loop: CASSFYKGSNQPQHF. In DNA form, the CDR3 reads TGTGCCAGCAGCTTCTATAAGGGAAGCAATCAGCCCCAGCATTTT.

The chain has TRBV7-2 and TRBJ2-1; tentatively, D is TRBD1 (5 bases). Germline V gene lookup returns CDR1 SGHTA and CDR2 FQGNSA. The length of the CDR3 is 13 residues. Trimming took off 4 bases at V and 3 bases at J, with 7 bases between the two ends. The CDR3 DNA follows: TGTGCCAGCAGCTCGACAGTCTACAATGAGCAGTTCTTC. Translating it yields CASSSTVYNEQFF.

There are many counts of this clonotype. The chain carries TRBV27 and TRBJ1-2; D gene unclear. Germline values: CDR1 MNHEY, CDR2 SMNVEV (reference sequence). The CDR3 covers 16 residues. The V and J ends lost 6 bases and 2 bases respectively, with 19 bases between them. The CDR3 DNA reads TGTGCCAGCAGACAACCTGGGGAGGGTAGGAACTATGGCTACACCTTC. Protein product: CASRQPGEGRNYGYTF.

This chain links TRBV11-1 with TRBJ2-1; weak D call: TRBD1 (6 bases). V dropped 5 bases and J dropped 7 bases, with 9 bases sitting between them. The germline V gene encodes CDR1 SGHAT and CDR2 FQDESV (reference sequence). The CDR3 sequence is 12 residues long. The CDR3 sequence is CASSARGNEQFF. The CDR3, as DNA: TGTGCCAGCAGCGCCAGGGGAAATGAGCAGTTCTTC.

This clonotype has just one count. The chain has TRBV20-1 and TRBJ2-6, with D perhaps TRBD1 (5 bases). V lost 5 bases, J lost 2 bases, and 13 bases lay in between. The CDR3 has 15 amino acids. Germline CDR1 and CDR2: DFQATT and SNEGSKA (reference sequence). DNA for the CDR3: TGCAGTGCTCTCCCCAGGGTCACTGGGGCCAACGTCCTGACTTTC. It encodes CSALPRVTGANVLTF.

The J gene is TRBJ1-2, the V gene TRBV7-2; D is ambiguous. There are 11 residues in the CDR3. Germline V CDR1 and CDR2: SGHTA, FQGNSA. The V end lost 5 bases, the J end lost 4 bases, and 5 bases lay between the germline ends. DNA for the CDR3: TGTGCCAGCAGCCGCATCTATGGCTACACCTTC. This codes for CASSRIYGYTF.

This sequence joins TRBV6-2 or TRBV6-3 and TRBJ2-3; 9 nucleotides match TRBD1. Germline values: CDR1 MNHEY, CDR2 SVGEGT. Germline trimming cut 2 bases from V and 4 bases from J; bases unmatched to any gene: 7. The CDR3 totals 16 residues. The CDR3 here is CASSYVRDRVPDTQYF. The CDR3, as DNA: TGTGCCAGCAGTTACGTGCGGGACAGGGTCCCAGATACGCAGTATTTT.

V gene TRBV6-4 combines with J gene TRBJ1-1; TRBD1 might be the D (5 bases). The germline V gene encodes CDR1 MRHNA and CDR2 SNTAGT. The CDR3 loop spans 14 amino acids. Trimming cost V 0 bases and J 5 bases, with 10 bases left between them. CDR3 in amino acids: CASSDSFGGTEAFF. The CDR3 nucleotides read TGTGCCAGCAGTGACTCGTTCGGGGGAACTGAAGCTTTCTTT.

The chain employs TRBV7-9 and TRBJ1-2; 10 bases align to TRBD1. The germline V gene encodes CDR1 SEHNR and CDR2 FQNEAQ (reference sequence). The CDR3 consists of 16 residues. With 5 bases clipped from V and 4 bases from J, the junction kept 10 bases outside the gene matches. The CDR3 spells CASSPTGTGDRYGYTF. CDR3 DNA: TGTGCCAGCAGCCCGACCGGGACAGGGGACCGCTATGGCTACACCTTC. The full variable domain, completed using reference TRBV7-9 and TRBJ1-2, is DTGVSQNPRHKITKRGQNVTFRCDPISEHNRLYWYRQTLGQGPEFLTYFQNEAQLEKSRLLSDRFSAERPKGSFSTLEIQRTEQGDSAMYLCASSPTGTGDRYGYTFGSGTRLTVV.

The J gene is TRBJ1-1, the V gene TRBV11-2, with D unclear. The CDR3 runs 13 residues. Germline CDR1 reads SGHAT; CDR2 reads FQNNGV. V lost 7 bases and J lost 5, with 14 bases in between. CDR3 sequence reads: CASIPYGGTEAFF. The CDR3 DNA follows: TGTGCCAGCATTCCATACGGCGGGACTGAAGCTTTCTTT.

The chain couples TRBV28 to TRBJ2-4; the D call may be TRBD1 or TRBD2 (5 bases each). The ends were cut back, 4 bases at V and 1 base at J, with 14 bases in the middle. Germline loops: CDR1 MDHEN, CDR2 SYDVKM. CDR3 size: 16 residues. The CDR3 region is CASSYIVGVAKNIQYF. The CDR3 DNA reads as TGTGCCAGCAGTTACATTGTGGGGGTTGCCAAAAACATTCAGTACTTC.

The sample holds a few counts of this clonotype. The CDR3 region is CASSLVPGGQETQYF. The CDR3 bases are TGTGCCAGCAGCTTAGTGCCAGGGGGCCAAGAGACCCAGTACTTC. The chain has TRBV7-8 and TRBJ2-5; TRBD1 aligns across 7 bases. CDR3 size: 15 residues. V lost 1 base, J lost 1 base, and 3 bases stayed unmatched. Germline values: CDR1 SGHVS, CDR2 FQNEAQ. The variable domain in full, completed from reference TRBV7-8 and TRBJ2-5, reads GAGVSQSPRYKVAKRGQDVALRCDPISGHVSLFWYQQALGQGPEFLTYFQNEAQLDKSGLPSDRFFAERPEGSVSTLKIQRTQQEDSAVYLCASSLVPGGQETQYFGPGTRLLVL.

This clonotype has just a few counts. The chain carries TRBV7-2 and TRBJ1-1, with no clear D. Germline lookup yields CDR1 SGHTA and CDR2 FQGNSA. The CDR3 spans 15 residues. Trimming cost V 5 bases and J 5 bases, with 18 bases left between them. The CDR3 DNA reads as TGTGCCAGCAGCCTCCCGGGCGGGCTAGGGACTGAAGCTTTCTTT. Translating it yields CASSLPGGLGTEAFF.

This clonotype was found a few times. The rearrangement uses TRBV20-1 and TRBJ1-5; 9 nucleotides match TRBD1. The germline CDR1 and CDR2 sequences are DFQATT and SNEGSKA (reference sequence). With 6 bases clipped from V and 1 base from J, the junction kept 10 bases outside the gene matches. CDR3 length: 16 amino acids. The CDR3 nucleotides are TGCAGTGCCCTTGGACAGGGGCGTTTGAGCAATCAGCCCCAGCATTTT. It specifies CSALGQGRLSNQPQHF.

The rearrangement joins TRBV7-9 to TRBJ1-2, with 11 bases identical to TRBD1. The germline V gene has CDR1 SEHNR and CDR2 FQNEAQ (reference sequence). The ends lost 7 bases at V and 5 bases at J; junction bases unmatched: 3. This CDR3 comprises 13 residues. In DNA form, the CDR3 reads TGTGCCAGCAAGGACAGGGGGCAATATGGCTACACCTTC. This translates into CASKDRGQYGYTF.

The chain has TRBV4-1 and TRBJ1-6; D unclear. Germline loops: CDR1 MGHRA, CDR2 YSYEKL. The CDR3 has 16 residues. V was trimmed by 0 bases and J by 9 bases, leaving 15 bases between them. CDR3: CASSQDPEGNLSPLHF. In nucleotides, the CDR3 is TGCGCCAGCAGCCAAGATCCGGAGGGTAACCTTTCACCCCTCCACTTT.

The J gene is TRBJ1-1, the V gene TRBV19, with unresolved D. The CDR3 covers 14 residues. CDR1 and CDR2 (germline): LNHDA, SQIVND (reference sequence). Trimming removed 5 bases from V and 4 bases from J, with 14 bases in between. CDR3: CASSLALSGTEAFF. CDR3 bases: TGTGCCAGTAGTCTTGCTCTATCGGGCACTGAAGCTTTCTTT.

This clonotype was detected only a few times. This chain connects TRBV6-1 to TRBJ2-7; 9 bases line up with TRBD1. The junction had 10 bases not matched to a gene; V was cut back by 7 bases and J by 6 bases. The CDR3 extends over 14 amino acids. CDR1 is MNHNS, CDR2 SASEGT, per germline. CDR3 DNA: TGTGCCAGCAAACGGGACAGGGTGTTGCTCGAGCAGTACTTC. This gives the protein CASKRDRVLLEQYF.

This clonotype came up a few times. The chain joins TRBV3-1 to TRBJ1-6, with unresolved D. V was trimmed by 0 bases and J by 0 bases, leaving 9 bases between them. The CDR3 is made up of 17 amino acids. Germline CDR1 is LGHDT and CDR2 is YNNKEL (reference sequence). The chain's CDR3 is CASSQDKPSSYNSPLHF. The CDR3 DNA sequence: TGTGCCAGCAGCCAAGATAAGCCGAGCTCCTATAATTCACCCCTCCACTTT.

V gene TRBV7-6 combines with J gene TRBJ1-1; 9 nucleotides agree with TRBD1. CDR1 and CDR2 (germline): SGHVS, FNYEAQ. This CDR3 spans 15 amino acids. Unmatched junction bases numbered 6, after V lost 4 bases and J lost 3 bases. The CDR3: CASSSPQGADTEAFF. As DNA, the CDR3 is TGTGCCAGCAGCTCCCCACAGGGGGCGGACACTGAAGCTTTCTTT.

The table lists this clonotype with a few counts. This sequence joins TRBV7-8 and TRBJ1-4; D gene ambiguous. The CDR3 totals 14 residues. Trimming left V 5 bases short and J 7 bases short, with 14 bases between. Looked up from germline, CDR1 is SGHVS and CDR2 is FQNEAQ. This CDR3 is CASSPGIGSEKLFF. The CDR3 DNA follows: TGTGCCAGCAGCCCCGGGATCGGGAGTGAAAAACTGTTTTTT.

This clonotype was seen more than once but under ten times. A junction boundary mismatches the germline segment, possibly from a read error. The chain has TRBV27 and TRBJ1-4; no definite D call. The CDR3 is 15 residues long. The germline gives CDR1 MNHEY, CDR2 SMNVEV (reference sequence). CDR3 nucleotides: TGTGCCAGCAGTTTAAGTGGGCAGGATAATGAACAACTGTTTTTT. It is translated as CASSLSGQDNEQLFF.

J is TRBJ2-7 and V is TRBV5-1, with D unclear. The ends were cut back, 4 bases at V and 2 bases at J, with 19 bases in the middle. This CDR3 contains 16 residues. Per germline, CDR1 SGHRS and CDR2 YFSETQ. DNA for the CDR3: TGCGCCAGCAGCAACCTTAAGGGTCTAGATACCTACGAGCAGTACTTC. Protein: CASSNLKGLDTYEQYF.

This clonotype was counted a few times. The chain uses TRBV6-1 and TRBJ2-7, with 9 bases that match TRBD2. This CDR3 is 15 amino acids long. Germline V gene sequence: CDR1 MNHNS, CDR2 SASEGT. Trimming removed 7 bases from V and 5 bases from J; junction bases left unmatched: 12. The CDR3 protein is CASIAGVTGFNEQYF. The CDR3 nucleotides are TGTGCCAGCATAGCGGGAGTGACAGGGTTCAACGAGCAGTACTTC.

The chain links TRBV7-9 to TRBJ2-7; 8 bases are shared with TRBD1. The CDR3 totals 14 residues. The ends lost 5 bases at V and 5 bases at J; junction bases unmatched: 8. The V gene's germline CDR1 is SEHNR and CDR2 FQNEAQ (reference sequence). As DNA, the CDR3 is TGTGCCAGCAGCGCCCGGGACAGGCCAGACGAGCAGTACTTC. This sequence encodes CASSARDRPDEQYF.

In its sample, this clonotype was seen a few times. CDR3 in amino acids: CASSQDRAEAFF. CDR3 DNA sequence: TGTGCCAGCAGCCAGGACAGGGCTGAAGCTTTCTTT. This rearrangement joins TRBV7-2 to TRBJ1-1; 8 positions agree with TRBD1. V was clipped by 5 bases and J by 6 bases; unmatched bases: 2. Per the germline V gene, CDR1 is SGHTA and CDR2 is FQGNSA. This CDR3 has 12 residues.